The present entry profiles one T cell receptor (beta chain) with its context. This record belongs to a study of blood T cell repertoires in COVID-19. On the study more broadly: The United States, Italy and Spain were the sources of the acute and convalescent COVID-19 samples. Sample material is recorded as cDNA or gDNA derived from T cells, B-cell-depleted T cells, or PBMCs.

Authors' analysis steps: From reference gene primer amplification, estimates of nucleated cell counts were derived. Some clones are missing from TCRdb's copy, which holds only in-frame ones; the method was immunoSEQ multiplex PCR. V, J and clone size reflect that table, while D and trimming were determined from the DNA. The sample shows about 220,000 clones, over 75% of them seen only once. The CDR3 consists of 15 residues. J gave up 1 base and V 5 bases, and 4 bases lay outside the gene matches. CDR1 SGHRS and CDR2 YFSETQ come from the germline V gene. The J gene is TRBJ2-1, the V gene TRBV5-1, with 9 bases matching TRBD1. The sample was peripheral blood. This sequence was found in a human donor in a cohort sampled during active COVID-19. The CDR3 DNA sequence: TGCGCCAGCAGGGAACAGGGGGCGTCCTACAATGAGCAGTTCTTC. This encodes CASREQGASYNEQFF.